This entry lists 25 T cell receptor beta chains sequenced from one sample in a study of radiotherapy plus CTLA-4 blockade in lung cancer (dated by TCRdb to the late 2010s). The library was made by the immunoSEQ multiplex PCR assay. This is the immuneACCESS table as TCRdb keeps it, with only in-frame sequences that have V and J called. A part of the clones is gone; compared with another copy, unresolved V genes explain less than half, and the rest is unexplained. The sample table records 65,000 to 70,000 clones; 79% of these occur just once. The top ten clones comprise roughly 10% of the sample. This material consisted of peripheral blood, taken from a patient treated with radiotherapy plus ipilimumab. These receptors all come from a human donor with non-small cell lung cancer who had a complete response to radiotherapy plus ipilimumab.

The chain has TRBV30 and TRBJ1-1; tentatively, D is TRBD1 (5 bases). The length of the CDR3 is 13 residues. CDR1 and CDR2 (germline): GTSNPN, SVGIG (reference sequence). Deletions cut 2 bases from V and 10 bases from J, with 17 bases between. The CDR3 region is CAWSFGTDPTAFF. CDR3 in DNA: TGTGCCTGGAGTTTCGGGACCGACCCGACAGCTTTCTTT.

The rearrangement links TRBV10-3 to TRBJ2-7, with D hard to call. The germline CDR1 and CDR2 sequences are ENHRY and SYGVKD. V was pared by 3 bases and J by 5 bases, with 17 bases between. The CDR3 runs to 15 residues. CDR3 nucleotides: TGTGCCATCAGTGACTCGGGTCTCGGTGCGGACGAGCAGTACTTC. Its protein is CAISDSGLGADEQYF.

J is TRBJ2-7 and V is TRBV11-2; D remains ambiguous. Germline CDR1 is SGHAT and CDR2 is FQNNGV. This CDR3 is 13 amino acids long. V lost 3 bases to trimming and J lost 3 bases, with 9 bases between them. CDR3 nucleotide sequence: TGTGCCAGCAGCTTGAACAGCCGCTACGAGCAGTACGTC. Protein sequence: CASSLNSRYEQYV.

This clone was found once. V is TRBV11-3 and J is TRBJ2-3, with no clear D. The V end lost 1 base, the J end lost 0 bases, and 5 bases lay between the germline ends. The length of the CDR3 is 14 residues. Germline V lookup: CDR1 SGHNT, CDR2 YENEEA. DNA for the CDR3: TGTGCCAGCAGCTTAGGGGGAAGCACAGATACGCAGTATTTT. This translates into CASSLGGSTDTQYF.

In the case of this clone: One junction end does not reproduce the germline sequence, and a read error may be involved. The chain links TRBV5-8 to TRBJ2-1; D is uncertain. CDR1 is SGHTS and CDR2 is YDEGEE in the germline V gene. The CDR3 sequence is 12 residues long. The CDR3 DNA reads TGTGCCAGCGGCTTGGCGGCCAGCAGTAGGTTCTTC. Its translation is CASGLAASSRFF.

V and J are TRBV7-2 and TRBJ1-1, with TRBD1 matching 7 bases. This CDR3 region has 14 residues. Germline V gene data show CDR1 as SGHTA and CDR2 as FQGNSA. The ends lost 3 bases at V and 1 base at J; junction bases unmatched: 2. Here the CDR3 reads CASSFHRGNTEAFF. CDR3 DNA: TGTGCCAGCAGCTTTCACAGGGGGAACACTGAAGCTTTCTTT.

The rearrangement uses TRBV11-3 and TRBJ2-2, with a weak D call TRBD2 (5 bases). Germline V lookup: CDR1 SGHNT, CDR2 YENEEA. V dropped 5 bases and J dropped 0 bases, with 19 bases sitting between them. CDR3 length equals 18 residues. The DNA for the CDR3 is TGTGCCAGCAGCCCCGTGGTCCGGGATCCTCCGAACACCGGGGAGCTGTTTTTT. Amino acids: CASSPVVRDPPNTGELFF.

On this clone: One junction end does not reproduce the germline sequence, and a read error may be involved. The CDR3 DNA is TGTGCCAGCAGTGAAGCGCTTGGCGGGGTGAGGACTGGAGCTTTCTTT. Amino acid sequence: CASSEALGGVRTGAFF. The chain uses TRBV2 and TRBJ1-1; no clear D gene. CDR3 length equals 16 residues. Germline assignment: CDR1 SNHLY and CDR2 FYNNEI.

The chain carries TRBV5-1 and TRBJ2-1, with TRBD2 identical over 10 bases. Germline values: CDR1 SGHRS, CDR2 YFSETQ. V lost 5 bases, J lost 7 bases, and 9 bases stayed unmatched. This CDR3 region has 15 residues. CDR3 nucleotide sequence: TGCGCCAGCAGTCCTCTAGCGGGAGCATCAAATGAGCAGTTCTTC. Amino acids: CASSPLAGASNEQFF.

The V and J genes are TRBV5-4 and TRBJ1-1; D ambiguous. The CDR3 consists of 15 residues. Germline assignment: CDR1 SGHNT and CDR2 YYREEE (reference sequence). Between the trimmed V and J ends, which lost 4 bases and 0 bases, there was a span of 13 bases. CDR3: CASSRQDRMNTEAFF. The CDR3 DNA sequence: TGTGCCAGCAGCCGTCAGGATCGGATGAACACTGAAGCTTTCTTT.

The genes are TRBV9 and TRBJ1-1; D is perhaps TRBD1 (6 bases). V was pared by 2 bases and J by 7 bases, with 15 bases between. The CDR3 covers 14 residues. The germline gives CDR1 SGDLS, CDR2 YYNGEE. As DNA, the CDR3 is TGTGCCAGCAGCGTGGGGGGAGGGACACATGAAGCTTTCTTT. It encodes CASSVGGGTHEAFF.

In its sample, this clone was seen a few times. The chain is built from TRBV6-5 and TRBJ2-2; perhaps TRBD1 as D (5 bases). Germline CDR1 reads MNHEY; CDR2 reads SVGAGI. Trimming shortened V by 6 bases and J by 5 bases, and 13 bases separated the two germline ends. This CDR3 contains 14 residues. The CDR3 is CASRELQETGELFF. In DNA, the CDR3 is TGTGCCAGCAGGGAGTTACAGGAAACCGGGGAGCTGTTTTTT.

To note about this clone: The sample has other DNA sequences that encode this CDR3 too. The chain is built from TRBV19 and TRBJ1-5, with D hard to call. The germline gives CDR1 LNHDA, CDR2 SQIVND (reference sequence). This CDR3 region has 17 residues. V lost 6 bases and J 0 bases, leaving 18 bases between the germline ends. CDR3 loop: CASRPMEGGYSNQPQHF. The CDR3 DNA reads TGTGCCAGTAGACCTATGGAGGGAGGGTATAGCAATCAGCCCCAGCATTTT.

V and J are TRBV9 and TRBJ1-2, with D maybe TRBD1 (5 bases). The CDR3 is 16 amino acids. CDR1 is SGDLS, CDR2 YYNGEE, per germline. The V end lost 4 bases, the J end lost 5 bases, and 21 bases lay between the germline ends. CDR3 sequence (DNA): TGTGCCAGCAGCTCCCGGGGGGGTGGAAAGGAATATGGCTACACCTTC. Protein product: CASSSRGGGKEYGYTF.

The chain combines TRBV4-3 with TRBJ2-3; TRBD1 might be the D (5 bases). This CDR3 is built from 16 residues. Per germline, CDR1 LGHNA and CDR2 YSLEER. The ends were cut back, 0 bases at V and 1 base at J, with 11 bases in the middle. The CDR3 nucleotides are TGCGCCAGCAGCCAAGATAGGGGCGCCGGCACAGATACGCAGTATTTT. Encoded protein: CASSQDRGAGTDTQYF.

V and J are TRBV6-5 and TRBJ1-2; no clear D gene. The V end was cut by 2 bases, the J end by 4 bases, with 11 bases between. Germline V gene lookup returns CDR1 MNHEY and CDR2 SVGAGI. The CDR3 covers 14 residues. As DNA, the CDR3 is TGTGCCAGCAGTTACGGCAGTATCCCCTATGGCTACACCTTC. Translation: CASSYGSIPYGYTF.

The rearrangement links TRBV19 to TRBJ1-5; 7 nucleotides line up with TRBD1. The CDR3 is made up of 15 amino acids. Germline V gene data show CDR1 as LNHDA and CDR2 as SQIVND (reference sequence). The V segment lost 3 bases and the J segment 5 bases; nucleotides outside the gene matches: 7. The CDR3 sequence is CASSITTGTYQPQHF. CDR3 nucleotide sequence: TGTGCCAGTAGTATTACGACAGGGACCTATCAGCCCCAGCATTTT.

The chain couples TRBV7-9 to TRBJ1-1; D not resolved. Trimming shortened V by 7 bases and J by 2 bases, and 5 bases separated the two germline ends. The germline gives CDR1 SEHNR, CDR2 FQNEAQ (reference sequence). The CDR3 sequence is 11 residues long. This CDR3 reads CASNQNTEAFF. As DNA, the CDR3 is TGTGCCAGCAACCAAAACACTGAAGCTTTCTTT. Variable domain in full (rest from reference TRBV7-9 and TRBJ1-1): DTGVSQNPRHKITKRGQNVTFRCDPISEHNRLYWYRQTLGQGPEFLTYFQNEAQLEKSRLLSDRFSAERPKGSFSTLEIQRTEQGDSAMYLCASNQNTEAFFGQGTRLTVV.

The CDR3: CASSLASTVSYEQYF. DNA for the CDR3: TGTGCCAGCAGCTTAGCTTCGACAGTTTCCTACGAGCAGTACTTC. This chain uses TRBV11-2 with TRBJ2-5; D is possibly TRBD1 (5 bases). The end of the DNA is better explained by TRBJ2-7, so the J call may be wrong. The CDR3 has 15 residues. Looked up from germline, CDR1 is SGHAT and CDR2 is FQNNGV.

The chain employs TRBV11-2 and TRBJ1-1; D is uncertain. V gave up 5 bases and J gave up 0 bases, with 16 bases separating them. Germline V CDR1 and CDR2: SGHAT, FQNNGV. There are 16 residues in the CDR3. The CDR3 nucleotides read TGTGCCAGCAGCCCCCAGTCGTCTTATTTGAACACTGAAGCTTTCTTT. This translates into CASSPQSSYLNTEAFF.

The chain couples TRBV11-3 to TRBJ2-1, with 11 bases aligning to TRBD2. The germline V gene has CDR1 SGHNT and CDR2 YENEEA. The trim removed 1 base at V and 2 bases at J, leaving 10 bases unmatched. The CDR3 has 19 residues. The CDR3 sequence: CASSLVSRGSGGAYNEQFF. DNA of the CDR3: TGTGCCAGCAGCTTAGTCTCCAGAGGTAGCGGGGGGGCCTACAATGAGCAGTTCTTC.

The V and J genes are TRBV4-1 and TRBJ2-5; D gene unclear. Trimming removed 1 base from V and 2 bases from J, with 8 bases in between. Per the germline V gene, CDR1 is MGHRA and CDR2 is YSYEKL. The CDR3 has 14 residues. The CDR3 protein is CASSQGGYQETQYF. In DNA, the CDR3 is TGCGCCAGCAGCCAAGGAGGATATCAAGAGACCCAGTACTTC.

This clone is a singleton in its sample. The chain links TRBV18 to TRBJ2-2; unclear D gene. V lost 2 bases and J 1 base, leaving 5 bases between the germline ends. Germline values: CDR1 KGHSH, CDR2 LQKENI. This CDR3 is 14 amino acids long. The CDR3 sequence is CASSPGLNTGELFF. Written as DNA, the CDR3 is TGTGCCAGCTCACCAGGCCTGAACACCGGGGAGCTGTTTTTT.

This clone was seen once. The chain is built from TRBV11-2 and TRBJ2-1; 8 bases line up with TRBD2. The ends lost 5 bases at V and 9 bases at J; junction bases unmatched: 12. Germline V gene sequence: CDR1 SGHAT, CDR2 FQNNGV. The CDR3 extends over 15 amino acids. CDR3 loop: CASSPQAGVSGEQFF. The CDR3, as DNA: TGTGCCAGCAGCCCCCAAGCGGGAGTTTCGGGTGAGCAGTTCTTC.

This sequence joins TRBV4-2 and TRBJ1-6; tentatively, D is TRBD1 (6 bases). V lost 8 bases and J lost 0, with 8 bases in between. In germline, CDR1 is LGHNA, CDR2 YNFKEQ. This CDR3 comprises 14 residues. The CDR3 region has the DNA TGTGCCAGCGGGGGCCTCTCCTATAATTCACCCCTCCACTTT. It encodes CASGGLSYNSPLHF.